This record covers a single T cell receptor (beta chain). Its antigen target is currently unknown. Base qualities are not at hand, and no much larger clone is one base apart. TCR cDNA was synthesized by 5'RACE template switching, which introduced a universal primer site and unique molecular identifiers. cDNA synthesis was primed from both the TCR alpha and TCR beta constant segments. Two PCR steps were used to amplify libraries, with sample barcodes and sequencing adapters being added in the second step. Libraries were sequenced on Illumina HiSeq 2500 (2x100 bp) or NovaSeq (2x150 bp). In the authors' own workflow: Demultiplexing of reads and collapsing into UMI consensus sequences were performed with MIGEC, and V(D)J alignment was carried out with MiXCR. Vaccine-responding clonotypes were identified with edgeR using replicate PBMC samples, with FDR below 0.01 and a log2 fold change above 5 up to day 15 being required. Each bulk clonotype received a CD4 or CD8 identity based on whether the sequenced CD4 or CD8 repertoire contained that clonotype at higher abundance. TCRdb reprocessed the public reads (quality trimming at Q25 with fastp, clone calling with MiXCR) and kept in-frame beta chains. Each CDR3 protein gets just one entry, which takes the most common genes and DNA from the rows behind it. TCRdb's processing, not the study's, gives the V and J calls here. The sample contains 610,000 or so distinct CDR3 sequences, roughly an eighth of them found a single time. The ten largest clones add up to more than 13% of the sample.

These data are taken from a study of T cells after yellow fever vaccination (dated by TCRdb to the late 2010s). Turning to the overall study: Libraries from fractions with low cell numbers were prepared with the SMART-Seq v4 Ultra Low Input RNA kit. Two healthy male donors, one aged 18 to 30 and one aged 30 to 40 years, made up the cohort. Bulk TCR alpha and beta repertoires were sequenced longitudinally to track T-cell clones before and after primary and booster YFV17D yellow fever vaccination. Blood samples were taken at several timepoints before and after primary and secondary immunization, and bulk PBMC replicates and cell subsets were isolated. What the work shows at the level of the full study, not this receptor alone: Compared with the primary T-cell response, the secondary T-cell response was faster but weaker, reaching its peak on day 5 rather than on day 15. Because abundant contaminating clonotypes from the bulk population could be contained in FACS-sorted repertoires, computational filtering was required. Most clones expanded after primary vaccination were re-detected after the booster (almost 98% of CD4 and roughly 85% of CD8), suggesting broad memory maintenance. A small share of clonotypes was detected in both CD4 and CD8 compartments, with the overlap likely arising from convergent recombination. Because the study included only two donors, the extent to which the findings can be generalized is limited.

The sample's treatment or condition label is to be understood as: live attenuated yellow fever vaccine strain. At every blood-draw timepoint, two biological replicates of bulk PBMCs were collected. A standard Ficoll-Paque protocol was used to isolate PBMCs from peripheral blood. RNA was extracted with TriZol from bulk PBMCs, CD4 and CD8 fractions, and dextramer-positive and dextramer-negative fractions. This material consisted of PBMCs, taken on the day of the yellow fever booster vaccination. The origin of this receptor is a man aged 30-40 years who received the YFV17D yellow fever vaccine.

The nucleotide sequence reads TGTGCCAGCAGCTTAGCTGTAGGAACCTACAATGAGCAGTTCTTC. Translated, it gives CASSLAVGTYNEQFF. The sequence joins TRBV7-9 to TRBJ2-1, with no confident D gene call. From the germline V gene (reference sequence), CDR1 is SEHNR and CDR2 is FQNEAQ. V is shortened by 0 bases, J by 2 bases, and the region joining them spans 8 bases. The CDR3 holds 15 amino acids from the cysteine to the phenylalanine. Only the CDR3 region is kept as DNA, spanning 45 bases read in frame from base 1.